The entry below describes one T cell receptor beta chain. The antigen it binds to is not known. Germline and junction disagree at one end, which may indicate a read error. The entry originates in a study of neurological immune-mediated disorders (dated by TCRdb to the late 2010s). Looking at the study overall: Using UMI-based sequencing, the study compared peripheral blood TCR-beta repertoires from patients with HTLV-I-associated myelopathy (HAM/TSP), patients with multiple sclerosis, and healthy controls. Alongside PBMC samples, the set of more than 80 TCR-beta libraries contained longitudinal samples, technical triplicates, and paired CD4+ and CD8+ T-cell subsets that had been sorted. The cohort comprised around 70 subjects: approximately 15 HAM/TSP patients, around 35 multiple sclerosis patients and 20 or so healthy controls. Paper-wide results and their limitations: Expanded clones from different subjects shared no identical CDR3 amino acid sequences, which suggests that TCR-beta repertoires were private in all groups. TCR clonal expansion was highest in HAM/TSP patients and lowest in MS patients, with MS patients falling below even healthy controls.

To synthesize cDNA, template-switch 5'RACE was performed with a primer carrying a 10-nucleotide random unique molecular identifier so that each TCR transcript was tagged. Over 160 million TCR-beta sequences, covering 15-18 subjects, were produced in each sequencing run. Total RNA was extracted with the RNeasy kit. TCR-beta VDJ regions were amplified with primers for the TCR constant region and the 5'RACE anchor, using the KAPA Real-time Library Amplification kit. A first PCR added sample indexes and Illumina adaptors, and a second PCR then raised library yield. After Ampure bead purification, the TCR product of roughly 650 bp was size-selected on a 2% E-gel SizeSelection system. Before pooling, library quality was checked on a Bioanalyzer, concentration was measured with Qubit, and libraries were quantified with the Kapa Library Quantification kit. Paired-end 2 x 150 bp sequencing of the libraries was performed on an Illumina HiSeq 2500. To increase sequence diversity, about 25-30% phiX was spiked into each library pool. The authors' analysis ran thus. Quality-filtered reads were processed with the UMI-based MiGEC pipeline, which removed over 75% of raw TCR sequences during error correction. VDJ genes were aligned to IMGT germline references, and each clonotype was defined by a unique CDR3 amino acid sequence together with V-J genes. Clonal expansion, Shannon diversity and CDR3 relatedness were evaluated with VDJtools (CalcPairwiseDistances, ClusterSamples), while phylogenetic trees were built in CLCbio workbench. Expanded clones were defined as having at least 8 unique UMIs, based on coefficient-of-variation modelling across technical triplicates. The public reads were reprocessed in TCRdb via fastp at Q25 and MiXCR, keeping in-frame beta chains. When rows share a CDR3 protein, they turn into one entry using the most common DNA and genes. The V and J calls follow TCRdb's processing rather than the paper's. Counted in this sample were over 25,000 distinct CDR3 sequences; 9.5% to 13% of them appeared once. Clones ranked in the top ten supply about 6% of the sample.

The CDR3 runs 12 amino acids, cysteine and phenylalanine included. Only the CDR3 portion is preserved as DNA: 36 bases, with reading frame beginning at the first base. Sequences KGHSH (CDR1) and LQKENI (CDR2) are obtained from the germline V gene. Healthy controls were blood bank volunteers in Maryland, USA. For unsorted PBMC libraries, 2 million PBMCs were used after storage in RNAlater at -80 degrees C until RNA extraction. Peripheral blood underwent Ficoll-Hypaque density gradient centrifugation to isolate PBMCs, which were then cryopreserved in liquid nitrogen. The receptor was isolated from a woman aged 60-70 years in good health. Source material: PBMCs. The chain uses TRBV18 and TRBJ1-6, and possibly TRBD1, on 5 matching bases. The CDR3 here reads CASSDGGSRLHF. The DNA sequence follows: TGTGCCAGCTCCGATGGGGGGTCACGCCTCCACTTT.